The rows below give T cell receptor beta chains drawn from one sample of a study of T cells after yellow fever vaccination. TCRdb fed the 5' RACE reads into MiXCR, producing one record per CDR3 protein. Among 500,000 to 650,000 distinct CDR3 sequences listed, roughly 13% were seen once. This material consisted of PBMCs, taken on the day of the yellow fever booster vaccination. The receptors stem from a man aged 25-45 years who received the YFV17D yellow fever vaccine. Both conserved end residues are part of each CDR3. Fields, in order: V gene, J gene, clone size, D gene, CDR3 DNA, CDR3 protein. The D gene is left open where the match is weak. Where a row states a size, it is once, few, many or the class of an expanded clone; other rows omit it.

v_call: TRBV14; j_call: TRBJ2-5; clone_size: once; d_call: TRBD1; cdr3_nt: TGTGCCAGCAGCCAAGGGACAGGGAGCTTGGACCAGTACTTC; cdr3_aa: CASSQGTGSLDQYF
v_call: TRBV7-6; j_call: TRBJ1-5; clone_size: NA; d_call: NA; cdr3_nt: TGTGCCAGCACCTATAGGGAACTCACTGCCCTGGATCAGCCCCAGCATTTT; cdr3_aa: CASTYRELTALDQPQHF
v_call: TRBV27; j_call: TRBJ2-5; clone_size: NA; d_call: TRBD2; cdr3_nt: TGTGCCAGCAGTTTCCTAGCGGCCCAAGAGACCCAGTACTTC; cdr3_aa: CASSFLAAQETQYF
v_call: TRBV7-2; j_call: TRBJ1-5; clone_size: few; d_call: NA; cdr3_nt: TGTGCCAGCAGCTTAGACGGAAGTCAGCCCCAGCATTTT; cdr3_aa: CASSLDGSQPQHF
v_call: TRBV12-3/TRBV12-4; j_call: TRBJ1-1; clone_size: few; d_call: TRBD1; cdr3_nt: TGTGCCAGCAGTTTGGCGGGGACAGTCGTAGCTTTCTTT; cdr3_aa: CASSLAGTVVAFF
v_call: TRBV11-2; j_call: TRBJ2-1; clone_size: few; d_call: TRBD2; cdr3_nt: TGTGCCAGCAGCTTAAGTAGCGGGTACTTAAGCTCCTACAATGAGCAGTTCTTC; cdr3_aa: CASSLSSGYLSSYNEQFF
v_call: TRBV5-1; j_call: TRBJ2-7; clone_size: few; d_call: NA; cdr3_nt: TGCGCCAGCAGCGCCGAAGGCCTCTCCTACGAGCAGTACTTC; cdr3_aa: CASSAEGLSYEQYF
v_call: TRBV27; j_call: TRBJ2-3; clone_size: once; d_call: NA; cdr3_nt: TGTGCCAGCAGTTTATCACGGGAAGATACGCAGTATTTT; cdr3_aa: CASSLSREDTQYF
v_call: TRBV9; j_call: TRBJ2-1; clone_size: few; d_call: TRBD2; cdr3_nt: TGTGCCAGCAGCGTATTACTAGCGGATGAGCAGTTCTTC; cdr3_aa: CASSVLLADEQFF
v_call: TRBV20-1; j_call: TRBJ2-2; clone_size: NA; d_call: NA; cdr3_nt: TGCAGTGCTAGCGAGGGGCGCACCGGGGAGCTGTTTTTT; cdr3_aa: CSASEGRTGELFF
v_call: TRBV15; j_call: TRBJ1-2; clone_size: few; d_call: TRBD1; cdr3_nt: TGTGCCACCAGCAGGACAGGGGTAAATGGCTACACCTTC; cdr3_aa: CATSRTGVNGYTF
v_call: TRBV12-3/TRBV12-4; j_call: TRBJ2-2; clone_size: once; d_call: TRBD2; cdr3_nt: TGTGCCAGCAGTTTCGCCGTCGGGACTAGCGGGAGCGTCAAAGCGGTTTCCGGGGAGCTGTTTTTT; cdr3_aa: CASSFAVGTSGSVKAVSGELFF
v_call: TRBV5-4; j_call: TRBJ2-5; clone_size: NA; d_call: NA; cdr3_nt: TGTGCCAGCAGCTTGGTAGCTGGGATGGGGCAAGAGACCCAGTACTTC; cdr3_aa: CASSLVAGMGQETQYF
v_call: TRBV4-3; j_call: TRBJ2-1; clone_size: NA; d_call: TRBD2; cdr3_nt: TGCGCCAGCAGCTTAACTAGCGGGGATCCCTTAGGGCAGTTCTTC; cdr3_aa: CASSLTSGDPLGQFF
v_call: TRBV5-4; j_call: TRBJ2-4; clone_size: few; d_call: NA; cdr3_nt: TGTGCCAGCAGCGCGGCTGGGGGGCAAGCCAAAAACATTCAGTACTTC; cdr3_aa: CASSAAGGQAKNIQYF
v_call: TRBV20-1; j_call: TRBJ2-2; clone_size: NA; d_call: TRBD2; cdr3_nt: TGCAGTGCTACTCCCCGGACTAGCGGGAACACCGGGGAGCTGTTTTTT; cdr3_aa: CSATPRTSGNTGELFF
v_call: TRBV5-1; j_call: TRBJ2-1; clone_size: few; d_call: NA; cdr3_nt: TGCGCCAGCCGGTATGGGGGAGTGAGTTCCTACAATGAGCAGTTCTTC; cdr3_aa: CASRYGGVSSYNEQFF
v_call: TRBV11-2; j_call: TRBJ2-5; clone_size: few; d_call: TRBD2; cdr3_nt: TGTGCCAGCAGCTTAGGCTTCGGGAGGGCCGGGGGGGCCCAGTACTTC; cdr3_aa: CASSLGFGRAGGAQYF
v_call: TRBV7-2; j_call: TRBJ1-1; clone_size: NA; d_call: NA; cdr3_nt: TGTGCCAGCAGCCTGAGACTGTCGGAAGCTTTCTTT; cdr3_aa: CASSLRLSEAFF
v_call: TRBV5-1; j_call: TRBJ2-5; clone_size: NA; d_call: NA; cdr3_nt: TGCGCCAGCAGCCCCGGGTCCATGGGAGAGACCCAGTACTTC; cdr3_aa: CASSPGSMGETQYF
v_call: TRBV7-2; j_call: TRBJ2-3; clone_size: NA; d_call: TRBD2; cdr3_nt: TGTGCCAGCAGGCTGGCGGGAGACCCCACAGATACGCAGTATTTT; cdr3_aa: CASRLAGDPTDTQYF
v_call: TRBV5-1; j_call: TRBJ2-3; clone_size: few; d_call: NA; cdr3_nt: TGCGCCAGCCGAAGGAGGTCGGGATTGGTAGATACGCAGTATTTT; cdr3_aa: CASRRRSGLVDTQYF
v_call: TRBV20-1; j_call: TRBJ1-2; clone_size: many; d_call: NA; cdr3_nt: TGCAGTGCTAGAGATAATGCTGCGGTCTATGGCTACACCTTC; cdr3_aa: CSARDNAAVYGYTF
v_call: TRBV6-1; j_call: TRBJ2-3; clone_size: NA; d_call: TRBD2; cdr3_nt: TGTGCCTCCTTTGCGGGAGCTAAGGATACGCAGTATTTT; cdr3_aa: CASFAGAKDTQYF
v_call: TRBV5-4; j_call: TRBJ2-3; clone_size: few; d_call: NA; cdr3_nt: TGTGCCAGCAGCTTGGGGTCCCGGGGTGGCACAGATACGCAGTATTTT; cdr3_aa: CASSLGSRGGTDTQYF
v_call: TRBV28; j_call: TRBJ2-4; clone_size: NA; d_call: NA; cdr3_nt: TGTGCCAGCACCCCCGCGAGCGCGGAGGCCAAAAACATTCAGTACTTC; cdr3_aa: CASTPASAEAKNIQYF
v_call: TRBV12-3/TRBV12-4; j_call: TRBJ2-7; clone_size: few; d_call: NA; cdr3_nt: TGTGCCAGCAGTTTAGCGCTCGGCGAGCAGTACTTC; cdr3_aa: CASSLALGEQYF
v_call: TRBV5-4; j_call: TRBJ2-1; clone_size: NA; d_call: NA; cdr3_nt: TGTGCCAGCAGCTTAGGTGGGACGGTCAATGAGCAGTTCTTC; cdr3_aa: CASSLGGTVNEQFF
v_call: TRBV7-2; j_call: TRBJ2-1; clone_size: few; d_call: NA; cdr3_nt: TGTGCCAGCAGCTTAGTTGGAACAGGGCCCCATGAGCAGTTCTTC; cdr3_aa: CASSLVGTGPHEQFF
v_call: TRBV7-8; j_call: TRBJ2-1; clone_size: NA; d_call: NA; cdr3_nt: TGTGCCAGCAGCTTAGTTAAGGGACTTGGGTTCTTC; cdr3_aa: CASSLVKGLGFF
v_call: TRBV5-4; j_call: TRBJ2-5; clone_size: few; d_call: NA; cdr3_nt: TGTGCCAGCAGCTTGGAACCCAGCTCTGAGACCCAGTACTTC; cdr3_aa: CASSLEPSSETQYF
v_call: TRBV7-2; j_call: TRBJ1-1; clone_size: few; d_call: NA; cdr3_nt: TGTGCCAGCAGTCCCGGACAGCCTAGTTCAAACACTGAAGCTTTCTTT; cdr3_aa: CASSPGQPSSNTEAFF
v_call: TRBV7-9; j_call: TRBJ2-7; clone_size: NA; d_call: NA; cdr3_nt: TGTGCCAGCAGCTCTGCCCAGGGTTACGAGCAGTACTTC; cdr3_aa: CASSSAQGYEQYF
v_call: TRBV20-1; j_call: TRBJ2-1; clone_size: NA; d_call: NA; cdr3_nt: TGCAGTGCTAGGGGGGGCGGCTTGGAGCAGTTCTTC; cdr3_aa: CSARGGGLEQFF
v_call: TRBV5-4; j_call: TRBJ1-1; clone_size: few; d_call: NA; cdr3_nt: TGTGCCAGCAGCGCGGACAGCTTGAACACTGAAGCTTTCTTT; cdr3_aa: CASSADSLNTEAFF
v_call: TRBV20-1; j_call: TRBJ2-7; clone_size: NA; d_call: TRBD2; cdr3_nt: TGCAGTGCCACCAAGTGGGGGGTTGCTTTTAGCGGGAGAGGCGAGCAGTACTTC; cdr3_aa: CSATKWGVAFSGRGEQYF